These 5 T cell receptor beta chains originate from one sample sequenced in a study of cytomegalovirus exposure and HLA in healthy donors. PCR was performed using 60 Vbeta and 13 Jbeta primers. Profiled with immunoSEQ multiplex PCR; TCRdb holds only in-frame clones, not every one. This table has tens of thousands of clones, around 78% appearing once. Material for sequencing was PBMCs. Every receptor here comes from a man in his forties in good health and CMV-seronegative.

The rearrangement links TRBV10-1 to TRBJ2-7; D is undetermined. CDR3 length: 13 residues. Trimming pared 8 bases from V and 4 bases from J, leaving 15 bases between. CDR1 is WNHNN and CDR2 is SYGVQD in the germline V gene (reference sequence). The DNA of the CDR3 is TGCGCCAGCCGACAAGTTACACAGTACGAGCAGTACTTC. It is translated as CASRQVTQYEQYF.

This clone was recorded once. The rearrangement joins TRBV7-9 to TRBJ2-5; tentative D call: TRBD1 (6 bases). Between the trimmed V and J ends, which lost 5 bases and 0 bases, there was a span of 13 bases. CDR1 is SEHNR, CDR2 FQNEAQ, per germline (reference sequence). The CDR3 is 15 amino acids. The CDR3 loop reads CASSSGQLDQETQYF. CDR3 DNA: TGTGCCAGCAGCAGCGGACAGTTAGACCAAGAGACCCAGTACTTC.

This rearrangement joins TRBV23-1 to TRBJ2-2; D might be TRBD1 (6 bases). TRBV23-1 is noted as an ORF with a role that remains uncertain. This CDR3 has 13 amino acids. Trimming removed 7 bases from V and 7 bases from J, with 13 bases in between. In DNA, the CDR3 is TGCGCCAGCAAACAGGGCGGTCACGGGGAGCTGTTTTTT. Translating gives CASKQGGHGELFF.

This clone has just a few counts. The chain employs TRBV2 and TRBJ1-2; unclear D gene. This CDR3 has 11 amino acids. Trimming left V 8 bases short and J 4 bases short, with 8 bases between. The germline V gene encodes CDR1 SNHLY and CDR2 FYNNEI. CDR3 sequence reads: CASRLAYGYTF. CDR3 sequence (DNA): TGTGCCAGCCGTCTAGCCTATGGCTACACCTTC.

The J gene is TRBJ1-5, the V gene TRBV6-5; no clear D. With 0 bases removed from V and 4 bases from J, the gap between germline ends came to 7 bases. CDR1 is MNHEY, CDR2 SVGAGI, per germline. The CDR3 spans 14 residues. CDR3 loop: CASSYSRDNQPQHF. The CDR3 DNA sequence: TGTGCCAGCAGTTACTCGAGAGATAATCAGCCCCAGCATTTT.